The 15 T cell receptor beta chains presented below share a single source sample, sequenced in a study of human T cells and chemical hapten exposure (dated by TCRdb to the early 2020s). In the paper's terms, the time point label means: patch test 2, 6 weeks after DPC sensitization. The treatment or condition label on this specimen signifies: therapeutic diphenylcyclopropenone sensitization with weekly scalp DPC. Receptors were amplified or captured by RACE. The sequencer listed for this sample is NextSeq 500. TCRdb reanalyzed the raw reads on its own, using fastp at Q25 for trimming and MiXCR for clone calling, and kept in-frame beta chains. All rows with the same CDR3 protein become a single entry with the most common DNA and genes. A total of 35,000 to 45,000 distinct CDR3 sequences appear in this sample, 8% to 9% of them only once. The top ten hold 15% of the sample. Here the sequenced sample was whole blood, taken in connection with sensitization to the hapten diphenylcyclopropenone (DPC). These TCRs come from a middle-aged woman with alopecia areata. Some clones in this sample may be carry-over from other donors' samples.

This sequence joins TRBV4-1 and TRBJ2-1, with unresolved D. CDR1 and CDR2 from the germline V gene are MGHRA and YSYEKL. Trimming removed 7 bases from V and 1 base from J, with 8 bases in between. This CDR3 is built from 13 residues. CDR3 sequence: CASNHLSYNEQFF. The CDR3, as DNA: TGCGCCAGCAACCACCTGTCCTACAATGAGCAGTTCTTC.

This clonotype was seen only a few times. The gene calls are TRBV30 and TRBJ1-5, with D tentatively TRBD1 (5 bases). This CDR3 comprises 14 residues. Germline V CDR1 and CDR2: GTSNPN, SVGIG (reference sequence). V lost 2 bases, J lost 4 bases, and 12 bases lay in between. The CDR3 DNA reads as TGTGCCTGGAGTAAGTCGCAGGGAAATCAGCCCCAGCATTTT. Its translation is CAWSKSQGNQPQHF.

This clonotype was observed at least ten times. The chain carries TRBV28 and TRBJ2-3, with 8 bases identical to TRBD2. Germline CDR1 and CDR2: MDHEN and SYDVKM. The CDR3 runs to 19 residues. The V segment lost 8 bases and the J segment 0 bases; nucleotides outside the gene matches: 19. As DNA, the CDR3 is TGTGCCAGCTGGGGCCGGCGTCGGGGGGGCAACCTAAGCACAGATACGCAGTATTTT. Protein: CASWGRRRGGNLSTDTQYF.

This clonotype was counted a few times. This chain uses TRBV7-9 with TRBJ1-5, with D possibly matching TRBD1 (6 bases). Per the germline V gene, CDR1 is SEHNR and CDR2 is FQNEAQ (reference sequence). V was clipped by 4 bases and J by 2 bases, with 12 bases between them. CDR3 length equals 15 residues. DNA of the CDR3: TGTGCCAGCAGCTCTGCAGGGGAACGCAATCAGCCCCAGCATTTT. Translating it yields CASSSAGERNQPQHF. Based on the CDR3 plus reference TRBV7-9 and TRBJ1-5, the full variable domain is DTGVSQNPRHKITKRGQNVTFRCDPISEHNRLYWYRQTLGQGPEFLTYFQNEAQLEKSRLLSDRFSAERPKGSFSTLEIQRTEQGDSAMYLCASSSAGERNQPQHFGDGTRLSIL.

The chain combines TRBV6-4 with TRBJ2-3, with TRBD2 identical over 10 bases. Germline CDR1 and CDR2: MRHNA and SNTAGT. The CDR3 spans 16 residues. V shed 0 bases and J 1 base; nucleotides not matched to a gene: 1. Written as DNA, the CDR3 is TGTGCCAGCAGTGACTCGCTAGCGGGGGGCACAGATACGCAGTATTTT. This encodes CASSDSLAGGTDTQYF.

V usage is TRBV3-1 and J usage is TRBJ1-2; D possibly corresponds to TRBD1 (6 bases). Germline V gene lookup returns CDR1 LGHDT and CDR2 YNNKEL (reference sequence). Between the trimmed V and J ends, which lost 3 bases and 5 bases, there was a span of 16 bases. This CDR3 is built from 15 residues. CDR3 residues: CASSQDSRRGYGYTF. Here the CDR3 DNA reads TGTGCCAGCAGCCAGGACTCAAGGAGGGGGTATGGCTACACCTTC.

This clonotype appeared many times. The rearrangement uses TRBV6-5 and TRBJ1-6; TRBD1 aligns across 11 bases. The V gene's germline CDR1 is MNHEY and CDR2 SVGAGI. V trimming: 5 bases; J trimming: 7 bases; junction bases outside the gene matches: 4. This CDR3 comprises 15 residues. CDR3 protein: CASSTGQGANSPLHF. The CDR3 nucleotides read TGTGCCAGCAGTACCGGACAGGGGGCGAATTCACCCCTCCACTTT.

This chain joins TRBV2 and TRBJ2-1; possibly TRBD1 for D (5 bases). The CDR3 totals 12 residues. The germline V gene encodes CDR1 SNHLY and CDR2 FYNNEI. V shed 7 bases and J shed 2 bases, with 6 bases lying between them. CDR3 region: CASKGAYNEQFF. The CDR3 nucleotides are TGTGCCAGCAAAGGGGCCTACAATGAGCAGTTCTTC.

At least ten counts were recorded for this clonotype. CDR3 protein: CASSVDSGTGLYEQYF. Written as DNA, the CDR3 is TGTGCCAGCAGCGTTGACTCCGGGACAGGACTCTACGAGCAGTACTTC. The gene calls are TRBV9 and TRBJ2-7; 8 positions match TRBD1. V lost 2 bases to trimming and J lost 3 bases; unmatched junction nucleotides: 10. CDR1 and CDR2 (germline): SGDLS, YYNGEE. CDR3 length: 16 residues.

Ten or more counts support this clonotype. CDR3 nucleotide sequence: TGTGCCAGCAGCCTAGCGGGACAGCAAGAGACCCAGTACTTC. Translating gives CASSLAGQQETQYF. V and J are TRBV7-3 and TRBJ2-5; 9 bases match TRBD2. V trimming: 5 bases; J trimming: 2 bases; junction bases outside the gene matches: 3. The CDR3 sequence is 14 residues long. Germline V gene lookup returns CDR1 SGHTA and CDR2 FQGTGA.

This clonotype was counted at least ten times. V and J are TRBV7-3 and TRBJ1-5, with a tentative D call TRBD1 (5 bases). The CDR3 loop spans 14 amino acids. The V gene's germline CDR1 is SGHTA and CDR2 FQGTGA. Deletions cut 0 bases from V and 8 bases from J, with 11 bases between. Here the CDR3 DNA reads TGTGCCAGCAGCTTAACAGCAGGGCCTGAGCCCCAGCATTTT. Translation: CASSLTAGPEPQHF. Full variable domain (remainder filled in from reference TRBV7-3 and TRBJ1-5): GAGVSQTPSNKVTEKGKYVELRCDPISGHTALYWYRQSLGQGPEFLIYFQGTGAADDSGLPNDRFFAVRPEGSVSTLKIQRTERGDSAVYLCASSLTAGPEPQHFGDGTRLSIL.

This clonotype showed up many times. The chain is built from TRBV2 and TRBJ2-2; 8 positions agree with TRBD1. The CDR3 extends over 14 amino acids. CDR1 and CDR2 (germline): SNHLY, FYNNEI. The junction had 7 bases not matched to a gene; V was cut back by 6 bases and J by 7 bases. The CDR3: CASRAGGRVGELFF. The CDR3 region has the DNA TGTGCCAGCAGAGCAGGGGGCCGAGTCGGGGAGCTGTTTTTT. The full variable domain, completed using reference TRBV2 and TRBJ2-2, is EPEVTQTPSHQVTQMGQEVILRCVPISNHLYFYWYRQILGQKVEFLVSFYNNEISEKSEIFDDQFSVERPDGSNFTLKIRSTKLEDSAMYFCASRAGGRVGELFFGEGSRLTVL.

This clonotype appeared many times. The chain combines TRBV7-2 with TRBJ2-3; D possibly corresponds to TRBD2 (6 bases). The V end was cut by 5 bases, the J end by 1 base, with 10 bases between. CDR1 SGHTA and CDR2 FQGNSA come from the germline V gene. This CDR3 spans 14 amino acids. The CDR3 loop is CASSPTGGTDTQYF. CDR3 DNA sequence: TGTGCCAGCAGCCCTACGGGGGGCACAGATACGCAGTATTTT.

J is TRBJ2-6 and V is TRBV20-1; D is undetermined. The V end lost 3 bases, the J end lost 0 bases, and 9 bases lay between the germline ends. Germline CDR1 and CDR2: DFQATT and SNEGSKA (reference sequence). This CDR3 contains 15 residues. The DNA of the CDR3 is TGCAGTGCTAGTGCAGATTTCTCTGGGGCCAACGTCCTGACTTTC. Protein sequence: CSASADFSGANVLTF.

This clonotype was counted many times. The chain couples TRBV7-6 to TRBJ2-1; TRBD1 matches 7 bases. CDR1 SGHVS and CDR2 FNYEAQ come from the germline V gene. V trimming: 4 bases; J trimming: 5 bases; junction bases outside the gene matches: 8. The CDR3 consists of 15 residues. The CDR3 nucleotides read TGTGCCAGCAGCTCGCGGCGACAGGGACACAATGAGCAGTTCTTC. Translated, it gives CASSSRRQGHNEQFF.